A single sample gave rise to the 9 T cell receptor beta chains below, sequenced in a study of early T cells in non-severe SARS-CoV-2 infection. TCRdb ran MiXCR on the 5' RACE reads and lists one entry per CDR3 protein. The sample holds almost 30,000 distinct CDR3 sequences, under 6% seen once. The sequenced sample was whole blood. These receptors were obtained from an adult who was a healthcare worker with PCR-confirmed SARS-CoV-2 infection or an uninfected control (not recorded which).

V usage is TRBV4-3 and J usage is TRBJ2-1, with D possibly matching TRBD1 (5 bases). This CDR3 is 14 amino acids long. Per germline, CDR1 LGHNA and CDR2 YSLEER. V was cut by 2 bases and J by 5 bases, with 10 bases left in between. CDR3 amino acids: CASSQIEGDNEQFF. CDR3 nucleotide sequence: TGCGCCAGCAGCCAAATTGAAGGGGACAATGAGCAGTTCTTC.

This clonotype has a handful of counts. V gene TRBV7-9 combines with J gene TRBJ1-6, with D possibly TRBD1 on 6 matching bases. The germline V and J ends were trimmed by 5 bases and 4 bases, with 15 bases remaining between them. The CDR3 consists of 16 residues. Germline V gene data show CDR1 as SEHNR and CDR2 as FQNEAQ (reference sequence). The CDR3 DNA reads TGTGCCAGCAGCAAATTCGGGGGCGTTTATAATTCACCCCTCCACTTT. Its translation is CASSKFGGVYNSPLHF.

This clonotype was found a few times. V usage is TRBV11-2 and J usage is TRBJ1-4; 7 positions match TRBD1. Looked up from germline, CDR1 is SGHAT and CDR2 is FQNNGV. The CDR3 has 15 residues. Trimming removed 0 bases from V and 6 bases from J; junction bases left unmatched: 4. The CDR3 loop reads CASSLDLTGYEKLFF. CDR3 nucleotides: TGTGCCAGCAGCTTAGATCTGACAGGGTATGAAAAACTGTTTTTT.

The table lists this clonotype with a few counts. The chain employs TRBV15 and TRBJ2-7; D perhaps matches TRBD1 (6 bases). V lost 1 base, J lost 3 bases, and 7 bases lay in between. CDR1 is LNHNV, CDR2 YYDKDF, per germline (reference sequence). The CDR3 consists of 13 residues. The CDR3 is CATSRGQVYEQYF. CDR3 nucleotides: TGTGCCACCAGCAGAGGACAGGTCTACGAGCAGTACTTC.

The genes are TRBV14 and TRBJ2-1; no reliable D call. The CDR3 sequence is 16 residues long. Germline assignment: CDR1 SGHDN and CDR2 FVKESK. The V end lost 0 bases, the J end lost 8 bases, and 17 bases lay between the germline ends. This CDR3 is CASSQDDRSPIDEQFF. CDR3 in DNA: TGTGCCAGCAGCCAAGATGACCGGAGCCCTATAGATGAGCAGTTCTTC.

CDR3 region: CASSRGQGKGETQYF. The CDR3 bases are TGTGCCAGCAGCAGGGGACAGGGTAAGGGAGAGACCCAGTACTTC. This chain connects TRBV5-6 to TRBJ2-5; 9 nucleotides agree with TRBD1. The V gene end was trimmed by 4 bases and the J gene end by 4 bases; junction bases not matched to a gene: 8. The CDR3 is 15 amino acids. CDR1 and CDR2 from the germline V gene are SGHDT and YYEEEE.

The chain has TRBV10-3 and TRBJ1-1, with 10 bases lining up with TRBD1. This CDR3 region has 15 residues. Germline V lookup: CDR1 ENHRY, CDR2 SYGVKD. Trimming at V came to 0 bases and at J to 4 bases, leaving 2 bases not matched to a gene. The DNA of the CDR3 is TGTGCCATCAGTGAGTCGGGACAGGGGCCCACTGAAGCTTTCTTT. Protein product: CAISESGQGPTEAFF.

At least ten counts were recorded for this clonotype. The chain has TRBV29-1 and TRBJ2-3; D is possibly TRBD2 (7 bases). Looked up from germline, CDR1 is SQVTM and CDR2 is ANQGSEA. Trimming shortened V by 4 bases and J by 4 bases, and 15 bases separated the two germline ends. The CDR3 consists of 14 residues. For the CDR3, the DNA is TGCAGCGTTGTTACGGCGGGGGCATCAGATACGCAGTATTTT. Translation: CSVVTAGASDTQYF.

This clonotype was observed many times. CDR3 protein: CASSRTSGASYEQYF. Here the CDR3 DNA reads TGCGCCAGCAGCCGGACTAGCGGGGCCTCCTACGAGCAGTACTTC. The gene calls are TRBV5-1 and TRBJ2-7; the match to TRBD2 covers 12 bases. This CDR3 comprises 15 residues. Germline V gene sequence: CDR1 SGHRS, CDR2 YFSETQ. Trimming took 4 bases from V and 0 from J; bases not matched to a gene: 2.